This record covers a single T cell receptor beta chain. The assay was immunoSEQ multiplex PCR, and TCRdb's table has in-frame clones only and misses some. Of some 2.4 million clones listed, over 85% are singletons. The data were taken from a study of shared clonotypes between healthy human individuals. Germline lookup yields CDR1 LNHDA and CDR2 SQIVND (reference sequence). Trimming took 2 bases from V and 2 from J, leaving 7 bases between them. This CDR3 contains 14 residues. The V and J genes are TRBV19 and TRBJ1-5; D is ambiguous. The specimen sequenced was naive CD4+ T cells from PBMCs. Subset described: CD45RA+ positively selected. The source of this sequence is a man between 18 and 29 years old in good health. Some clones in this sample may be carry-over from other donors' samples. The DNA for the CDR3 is TGTGCCAGTAGTATACACAAAGGCAATCAGCCCCAGCATTTT. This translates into CASSIHKGNQPQHF. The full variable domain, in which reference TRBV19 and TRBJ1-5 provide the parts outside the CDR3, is DGGITQSPKYLFRKEGQNVTLSCEQNLNHDAMYWYRQDPGQGLRLIYYSQIVNDFQKGDIAEGYSVSREKKESFPLTVTSAQKNPTAFYLCASSIHKGNQPQHFGDGTRLSIL.